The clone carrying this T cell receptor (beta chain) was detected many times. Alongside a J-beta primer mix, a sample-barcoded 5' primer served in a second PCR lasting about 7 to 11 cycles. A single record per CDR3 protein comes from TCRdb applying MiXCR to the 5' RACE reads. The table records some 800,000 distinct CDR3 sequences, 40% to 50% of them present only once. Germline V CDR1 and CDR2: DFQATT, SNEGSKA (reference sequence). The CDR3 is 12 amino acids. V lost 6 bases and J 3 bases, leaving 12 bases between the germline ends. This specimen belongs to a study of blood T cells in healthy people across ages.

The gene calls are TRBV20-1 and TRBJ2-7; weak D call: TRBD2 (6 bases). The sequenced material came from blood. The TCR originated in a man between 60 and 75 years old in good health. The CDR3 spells CSAATGSYEQYF. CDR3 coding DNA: TGCAGTGCCGCCACCGGGAGCTACGAGCAGTACTTC.